One and the same sample provided the 18 T cell receptor beta chains below, sequenced in a study of a mutant IDH1 vaccine in newly diagnosed glioma. The data were produced by immunoSEQ multiplex PCR, yet TCRdb's version contains in-frame clones alone and is incomplete. The sample consists of approximately 80,000 clones, 70% to 90% of them appearing once. Time point meaning: week 47, end of study. Every vaccination contained 300 ug of the mutant IDH1 20-mer peptide and was paired with topical imiquimod. Which antigens these TCRs recognize remains unknown. The sample here was PBMCs, taken from a glioma patient whose treatment included an IDH1 peptide vaccine. The receptors were gathered from a man aged 35-49 years with glioma.

The J gene is TRBJ1-4, the V gene TRBV28; D call uncertain. CDR1 is MDHEN and CDR2 is SYDVKM in the germline V gene. V dropped 2 bases and J dropped 0 bases, with 10 bases sitting between them. There are 16 residues in the CDR3. This chain's CDR3 is CASSLAAGATNEKLFF. CDR3 in DNA: TGTGCCAGCAGTTTAGCCGCTGGGGCAACTAATGAAAAACTGTTTTTT.

This chain joins TRBV9 and TRBJ2-7; TRBD1 matches 8 bases. The CDR3 is 15 amino acids. V was clipped by 3 bases and J by 0 bases; unmatched bases: 5. The germline gives CDR1 SGDLS, CDR2 YYNGEE. In DNA, the CDR3 is TGTGCCAGCAGCGAACGGACAGGGACCTCCTACGAGCAGTACTTC. It specifies CASSERTGTSYEQYF.

The chain is built from TRBV29-1 and TRBJ1-6, with D possibly TRBD1 on 5 matching bases. Looked up from germline, CDR1 is SQVTM and CDR2 is ANQGSEA. The CDR3 has 15 amino acids. V gave up 1 base and J gave up 9 bases, with 16 bases separating them. The CDR3: CSVEGSGGPGSPLHF. CDR3 nucleotide sequence: TGCAGCGTTGAAGGGAGCGGGGGACCTGGTTCACCCCTCCACTTT.

The chain uses TRBV18 and TRBJ2-6; D might be TRBD1 (5 bases). Germline V gives CDR1 KGHSH, CDR2 LQKENI. Trimming shortened V by 3 bases and J by 3 bases, and 21 bases separated the two germline ends. The CDR3 spans 19 residues. Written as DNA, the CDR3 is TGTGCCAGCTCACCCGTACTTCGGACACTGGGCGATGGGGCCAACGTCCTGACTTTC. Translated: CASSPVLRTLGDGANVLTF.

This chain links TRBV5-1 with TRBJ1-1; no definite D call. The CDR3 loop spans 10 amino acids. V lost 0 bases, J lost 12 bases, and 6 bases lay in between. Germline assignment: CDR1 SGHRS and CDR2 YFSETQ. This chain's CDR3 is CASSLDRSFF. The CDR3 DNA reads TGCGCCAGCAGCTTGGACAGATCTTTCTTT. The full variable domain, with the rest looked up from reference TRBV5-1 and TRBJ1-1, is KAGVTQTPRYLIKTRGQQVTLSCSPISGHRSVSWYQQTPGQGLQFLFEYFSETQRNKGNFPGRFSGRQFSNSRSEMNVSTLELGDSALYLCASSLDRSFFGQGTRLTVV.

This clone was detected a few times. V usage is TRBV18 and J usage is TRBJ2-3; D possibly matches TRBD1 or TRBD2 (6 bases each). This CDR3 has 15 residues. Trimming cost V 6 bases and J 5 bases, with 18 bases left between them. Germline V gene lookup returns CDR1 KGHSH and CDR2 LQKENI. CDR3 in DNA: TGTGCCAGCTCGAAGTCAGGGGCCGGGGGAGATACGCAGTATTTT. Translated, it gives CASSKSGAGGDTQYF.

The rearrangement joins TRBV19 to TRBJ2-1, with unresolved D. Trimming removed 3 bases from V and 4 bases from J, with 4 bases in between. Looked up from germline, CDR1 is LNHDA and CDR2 is SQIVND (reference sequence). The CDR3 spans 12 residues. For the CDR3, the DNA is TGTGCCAGTAGTATTCGGTACAATGAGCAGTTCTTC. Its protein is CASSIRYNEQFF.

This sequence joins TRBV7-9 and TRBJ2-3; TRBD2 agrees at 9 bases. Germline CDR1 and CDR2: SEHNR and FQNEAQ (reference sequence). V gave up 4 bases and J gave up 1 base; unmatched junction bases: 3. This CDR3 has 15 residues. The chain's CDR3 is CASSSLAGGTDTQYF. The CDR3 nucleotides are TGTGCCAGCAGCTCCTTAGCGGGGGGCACAGATACGCAGTATTTT.

This sequence joins TRBV7-6 and TRBJ2-5, with 8 bases lining up with TRBD1. V lost 4 bases, J lost 2 bases, and 12 bases stayed unmatched. This CDR3 has 17 amino acids. Germline CDR1 SGHVS, CDR2 FNYEAQ. The CDR3 loop is CASSSGPGQGAQETQYF. DNA for the CDR3: TGTGCCAGCAGCTCGGGCCCAGGACAGGGCGCTCAAGAGACCCAGTACTTC.

V and J are TRBV19 and TRBJ2-2; D is uncertain. V was clipped by 3 bases and J by 7 bases, with 9 bases between them. The CDR3 covers 13 residues. Per germline, CDR1 LNHDA and CDR2 SQIVND (reference sequence). CDR3 nucleotides: TGTGCCAGTAGTATTGGGTCTTACGGGGAGCTGTTTTTT. It specifies CASSIGSYGELFF. Filled out from reference TRBV19 and TRBJ2-2, the complete variable domain reads DGGITQSPKYLFRKEGQNVTLSCEQNLNHDAMYWYRQDPGQGLRLIYYSQIVNDFQKGDIAEGYSVSREKKESFPLTVTSAQKNPTAFYLCASSIGSYGELFFGEGSRLTVL.

V gene TRBV29-1 combines with J gene TRBJ2-1; no reliable D call. This CDR3 comprises 14 residues. CDR1 is SQVTM and CDR2 is ANQGSEA in the germline V gene. V lost 7 bases to trimming and J lost 3 bases, with 16 bases between them. CDR3 DNA sequence: TGCAGCGCCGCGGACGGATTCTTCTACAATGAGCAGTTCTTC. Amino acid sequence: CSAADGFFYNEQFF.

The CDR3 loop reads CASSLGLAGHEQFF. In nucleotides, the CDR3 is TGTGCCAGCAGCTTAGGACTAGCGGGGCATGAGCAGTTCTTC. The chain recombines TRBV13 with TRBJ2-1; 10 nucleotides agree with TRBD2. CDR3 size: 14 residues. The J segment lost 8 bases and the V segment lost 0 bases, leaving 1 base of the junction unmatched. Germline V gene data show CDR1 as PRHDT and CDR2 as FYEKMQ (reference sequence).

This clone was found once. The chain combines TRBV29-1 with TRBJ1-3, with D hard to call. Germline loops: CDR1 SQVTM, CDR2 ANQGSEA. The CDR3 sequence is 16 residues long. Trimming took 1 base from V and 0 from J, leaving 13 bases between them. The CDR3 region is CSVEVADGISGNTIYF. CDR3 DNA: TGCAGCGTTGAAGTTGCGGACGGCATCTCTGGAAACACCATATATTTT.

The V gene is TRBV5-4, the J gene TRBJ2-7; TRBD2 is a possible D gene (5 bases). The length of the CDR3 is 15 residues. Germline CDR1 SGHNT, CDR2 YYREEE (reference sequence). With 0 bases removed from V and 1 base from J, the gap between germline ends came to 11 bases. CDR3 in amino acids: CASSLEVGVSYEQYF. CDR3 DNA sequence: TGTGCCAGCAGCTTGGAGGTCGGGGTTTCCTACGAGCAGTACTTC.

V gene TRBV7-2 combines with J gene TRBJ1-5; D perhaps matches TRBD1 (6 bases). CDR1 and CDR2 (germline): SGHTA, FQGNSA. The CDR3 loop spans 13 amino acids. The V end lost 2 bases, the J end lost 6 bases, and 8 bases lay between the germline ends. CDR3 in amino acids: CASSLSGAQPQHF. The CDR3 nucleotides are TGTGCCAGCAGCTTATCGGGGGCTCAGCCCCAGCATTTT.

The V and J genes are TRBV4-1 and TRBJ2-3, with TRBD2 as a possible D gene (5 bases). The length of the CDR3 is 16 residues. V lost 4 bases, J lost 2 bases, and 16 bases lay in between. Germline loops: CDR1 MGHRA, CDR2 YSYEKL. The CDR3 region is CASSLMGEGPTDTQYF. CDR3 nucleotide sequence: TGCGCCAGCAGCCTAATGGGAGAAGGGCCCACAGATACGCAGTATTTT.

A single count supports this clone. The chain recombines TRBV2 with TRBJ2-7; D perhaps matches TRBD1 (5 bases). CDR1 SNHLY and CDR2 FYNNEI come from the germline V gene. Trimming took off 6 bases at V and 3 bases at J, with 9 bases between the two ends. The CDR3 is 12 residues long. CDR3 sequence reads: CASSRVGYEQYF. The DNA of the CDR3 is TGTGCCAGCAGCAGGGTTGGCTACGAGCAGTACTTC. The whole variable domain, filled in from reference TRBV2 and TRBJ2-7, reads EPEVTQTPSHQVTQMGQEVILRCVPISNHLYFYWYRQILGQKVEFLVSFYNNEISEKSEIFDDQFSVERPDGSNFTLKIRSTKLEDSAMYFCASSRVGYEQYFGPGTRLTVT.

This clone occurred a few times. V is TRBV4-3 and J is TRBJ1-2; D possibly corresponds to TRBD1 (6 bases). This CDR3 is built from 13 residues. CDR1 is LGHNA and CDR2 is YSLEER in the germline V gene. V was shortened by 2 bases and J by 4 bases, with 8 bases between the two germline ends. The CDR3 nucleotides are TGCGCCAGCAGCCAAACAGGGTTCTATGGCTACACCTTC. It specifies CASSQTGFYGYTF.